These 16 T cell receptor beta chains originate from one sample sequenced in a study of blood T cell repertoires in COVID-19 (dated by TCRdb to 2020 to 2022). Library construction relied on the immunoSEQ multiplex PCR assay. This is the immuneACCESS table as TCRdb keeps it, with only in-frame sequences that have V and J called. A part of the clones is gone; compared with another copy, unresolved V genes explain less than half, and the rest is unexplained. The sample has about 170,000 clones on record, approximately 86% of them singletons. Approximately 0.6% of the sample is held by the ten biggest clonotypes. The sample comprised peripheral blood. These receptor sequences come from a man aged 55 to 69 with COVID-19, enrolled during active disease.

This clone was picked up one time. The V and J genes are TRBV14 and TRBJ1-5; 7 bases line up with TRBD1. Looked up from germline, CDR1 is SGHDN and CDR2 is FVKESK. J lost 3 bases, V lost 2 bases, and 19 bases had no gene match. The length of the CDR3 is 20 residues. The CDR3 region is CASSQPSDVGTELFNQPQHF. The CDR3 region has the DNA TGTGCCAGCAGCCAACCCAGCGATGTCGGGACAGAGCTTTTCAATCAGCCCCAGCATTTT.

The genes are TRBV11-1 and TRBJ1-3; 8 nucleotides line up with TRBD1. The CDR3 extends over 16 amino acids. Germline values: CDR1 SGHAT, CDR2 FQDESV (reference sequence). Trimming took 4 bases from V and 0 from J; bases not matched to a gene: 5. CDR3 DNA: TGTGCCAGCAGCTCCGGGACAGGCTTCTCTGGAAACACCATATATTTT. It codes for CASSSGTGFSGNTIYF.

This chain uses TRBV5-5 with TRBJ2-7, with TRBD1 identical over 12 bases. With V trimmed by 1 base and J by 5 bases, 7 bases remained unmatched. CDR1 and CDR2 (germline): SGHKS, YYEKEE (reference sequence). CDR3 size: 16 residues. CDR3 loop: CASSLTGTGGLDEQYF. For the CDR3, the DNA is TGTGCCAGCAGCTTGACCGGGACAGGGGGCCTTGACGAGCAGTACTTC.

Only a few counts were recorded for this clone. This sequence joins TRBV3-1 (or the pseudogene TRBV3-2) and TRBJ2-5, with a tentative D call TRBD2 (5 bases). This CDR3 is built from 15 residues. Germline loops: CDR1 LGHDT, CDR2 YNNKEL (reference sequence). The ends were cut back, 4 bases at V and 2 bases at J, with 14 bases in the middle. The CDR3 region is CASSRRELMQETQYF. The CDR3 bases are TGTGCCAGCAGCCGAAGGGAGTTAATGCAAGAGACCCAGTACTTC.

The J gene is TRBJ2-2, the V gene TRBV29-1; TRBD1 agrees at 12 bases. Losses at the gene ends were 3 bases for V and 2 bases for J; bases not matched to a gene: 7. The CDR3 is 17 amino acids. CDR1 SQVTM and CDR2 ANQGSEA come from the germline V gene. The CDR3 DNA sequence: TGCAGCGTTGAGCCCGGGACAGGGGGCCCCAACACCGGGGAGCTGTTTTTT. It codes for CSVEPGTGGPNTGELFF.

V and J are TRBV20-1 and TRBJ2-4, with D hard to call. This CDR3 region has 13 residues. V gave up 3 bases and J gave up 7 bases, with 13 bases separating them. Germline V lookup: CDR1 DFQATT, CDR2 SNEGSKA (reference sequence). CDR3 sequence (DNA): TGCAGTGCTAGTTCTTTACAGAACAACATTCAGTACTTC. Its translation: CSASSLQNNIQYF.

V usage is TRBV7-2 and J usage is TRBJ2-5, with D possibly TRBD2 on 7 matching bases. The V and J ends lost 11 bases and 4 bases respectively, with 20 bases between them. This CDR3 comprises 14 residues. The germline V gene has CDR1 SGHTA and CDR2 FQGNSA. The CDR3 DNA reads as TGTGCCTCCACCTGGGGGGGCGAGGGAGAGACCCAGTACTTC. Residues: CASTWGGEGETQYF.

The V and J genes are TRBV19 and TRBJ1-1; unclear D gene. The ends were cut back, 3 bases at V and 0 bases at J, with 8 bases in the middle. The CDR3 length is 14 residues. Looked up from germline, CDR1 is LNHDA and CDR2 is SQIVND (reference sequence). The DNA for the CDR3 is TGTGCCAGTAGTATGCGTGCGATGAACACTGAAGCTTTCTTT. It translates to CASSMRAMNTEAFF.

The chain links TRBV7-2 to TRBJ2-5; weak D call: TRBD2 (5 bases). The CDR3 is made up of 12 amino acids. CDR1 is SGHTA, CDR2 FQGNSA, per germline. V lost 5 bases to trimming and J lost 3 bases, with 7 bases between them. CDR3 DNA sequence: TGTGCCAGCAGCCGGGAAAAAGAGACCCAGTACTTC. Translated, it gives CASSREKETQYF.

This clone has just one count. The chain links TRBV7-8 to TRBJ1-1; 9 bases match TRBD1. This CDR3 has 15 amino acids. V dropped 5 bases and J dropped 5; count of bases not matched to a gene: 9. Germline CDR1 reads SGHVS; CDR2 reads FQNEAQ. The CDR3 spells CASSLGDRGTTEAFF. For the CDR3, the DNA is TGTGCCAGCAGCCTAGGAGACAGGGGGACGACTGAAGCTTTCTTT. Filled out from reference TRBV7-8 and TRBJ1-1, the complete variable domain reads GAGVSQSPRYKVAKRGQDVALRCDPISGHVSLFWYQQALGQGPEFLTYFQNEAQLDKSGLPSDRFFAERPEGSVSTLKIQRTQQEDSAVYLCASSLGDRGTTEAFFGQGTRLTVV.

The chain recombines TRBV5-1 with TRBJ1-5, with a weak D call TRBD1 (5 bases). In germline, CDR1 is SGHRS, CDR2 YFSETQ. V lost 0 bases and J 4 bases, leaving 14 bases between the germline ends. The CDR3 totals 16 residues. Here the CDR3 DNA reads TGCGCCAGCAGCTTGGATCCAGGGATTCCTAATCAGCCCCAGCATTTT. It specifies CASSLDPGIPNQPQHF.

The chain couples TRBV11-2 to TRBJ2-1; TRBD2 is a possible D gene (5 bases). Trimming shortened V by 0 bases and J by 2 bases, and 8 bases separated the two germline ends. Germline V CDR1 and CDR2: SGHAT, FQNNGV. The CDR3 loop spans 15 amino acids. CDR3 loop: CASSLERVAYNEQFF. CDR3 sequence (DNA): TGTGCCAGCAGCTTAGAGAGGGTCGCCTACAATGAGCAGTTCTTC.

CDR3 sequence reads: CASSLRQTSTDTQYF. The CDR3 nucleotides read TGTGCCAGCAGCTTGAGGCAGACTAGCACAGATACGCAGTATTTT. The V and J genes are TRBV5-6 and TRBJ2-3; D not resolved. Germline-derived CDR1 and CDR2 are SGHDT and YYEEEE. The V end was cut by 1 base, the J end by 0 bases, with 9 bases between. The CDR3 consists of 15 residues.

The CDR3 sequence is CASSLIAPSGSDSSEQFF. The CDR3, as DNA: TGTGCCAGCAGCTTAATCGCGCCTAGCGGGAGTGATTCTAGTGAGCAGTTCTTC. This sequence joins TRBV7-6 and TRBJ2-1, with 10 nucleotides matching TRBD2. This CDR3 is 18 amino acids long. V gave up 2 bases and J gave up 9 bases; unmatched junction bases: 16. From germline, CDR1 is SGHVS and CDR2 FNYEAQ.

The sample holds one count of this clone. The chain joins TRBV3-1 (or the pseudogene TRBV3-2) to TRBJ1-1; D not certain. The CDR3 contains 13 residues. Between the trimmed V and J ends, which lost 7 bases and 0 bases, there was a span of 9 bases. Germline CDR1 and CDR2: LGHDT and YNNKEL (reference sequence). CDR3 DNA: TGTGCCAGCACAGCGTACATGAACACTGAAGCTTTCTTT. As protein: CASTAYMNTEAFF.

The rearrangement uses TRBV24-1 and TRBJ1-1, with 7 bases lining up with TRBD1. Germline CDR1 and CDR2: KGHDR and SFDVKD. V lost 6 bases and J lost 5; bases outside the gene matches: 8. The CDR3 totals 14 residues. The CDR3 DNA follows: TGTGCCACCAGTCCTGCGACAGGGTCGACTGAAGCTTTCTTT. Translating it yields CATSPATGSTEAFF.